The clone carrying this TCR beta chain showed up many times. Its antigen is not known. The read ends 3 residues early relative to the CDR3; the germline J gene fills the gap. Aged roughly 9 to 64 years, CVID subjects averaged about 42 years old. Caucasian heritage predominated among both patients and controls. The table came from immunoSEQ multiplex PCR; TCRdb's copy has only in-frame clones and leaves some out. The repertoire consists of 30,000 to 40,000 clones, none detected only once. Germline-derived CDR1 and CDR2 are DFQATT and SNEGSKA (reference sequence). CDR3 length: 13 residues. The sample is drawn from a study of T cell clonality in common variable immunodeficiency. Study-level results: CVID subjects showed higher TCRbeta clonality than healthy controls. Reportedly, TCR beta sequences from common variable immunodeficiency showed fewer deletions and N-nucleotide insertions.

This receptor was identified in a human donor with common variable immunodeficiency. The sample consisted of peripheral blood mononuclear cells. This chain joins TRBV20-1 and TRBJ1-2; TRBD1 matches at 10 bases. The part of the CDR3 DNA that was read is TGCAGTAGTTGGACAGGGGGAGAGTTGGGC. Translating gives CSSWTGGELG. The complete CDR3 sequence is CSSWTGGELGYTF.